A selection of T cell receptor beta chains follows, all from one sample in a study of blood T cell repertoires in COVID-19. Assay used: immunoSEQ multiplex PCR; TCRdb lists only in-frame clones, some missing. This table has under 130,000 clones, around nine tenths appearing once. Source material: peripheral blood. These receptors all stem from a human donor in a cohort sampled during active COVID-19. Each CDR3 is given with its conserved first and last residue. A D gene is named only where the DNA matches it firmly. Some rows mark clone size as missing; the rest say once, few, many or name a class of expanded clone.

D gene	V gene	J gene	clone size	CDR3 DNA	CDR3 protein
TRBD2	TRBV27	TRBJ2-3	NA	TGTGCCAGCAGTTTAACCCAAGCGGGGGGCGCCCCAGATACGCAGTATTTT	CASSLTQAGGAPDTQYF
NA	TRBV19	TRBJ1-4	NA	TGTGCCAGTAGTATTGGATCCTCGGGGGAAAAACTGTTTTTT	CASSIGSSGEKLFF
NA	TRBV30	TRBJ1-6	NA	TGTGCCTGGGGCACAGGGTCCCATAATTCACCCCTCCACTTT	CAWGTGSHNSPLHF
NA	TRBV6-1	TRBJ1-2	NA	TGTGCCAGCAGTGATGGGACATATGAAGATGGCTACACCTTC	CASSDGTYEDGYTF
NA	TRBV11-2	TRBJ2-1	NA	TGTGCCAGCACCGGAGCGTTGAGCTCCTACAATGAGCAGTTCTTC	CASTGALSSYNEQFF
NA	TRBV2	TRBJ1-6	NA	TGTGCCAGCAGTGATTCAGGGTTTGAGTCACCCCTCCACTTT	CASSDSGFESPLHF
NA	TRBV12-3/TRBV12-4	TRBJ1-1	NA	TGTGCCAGCAGCTTGGGCAGCAACACTGAAGCTTTCTTT	CASSLGSNTEAFF
NA	TRBV3-1/TRBV3-2	TRBJ2-1	NA	TGTGCCAGCAGCCAATCTAGGTTAAATGAGCAGTTCTTC	CASSQSRLNEQFF
TRBD1	TRBV6-5	TRBJ2-7	NA	TGTGCCAGCGAGGACAGGGAACGGACCTACGAGCAGTACTTC	CASEDRERTYEQYF
NA	TRBV29-1	TRBJ1-2	NA	TGCAGCGTTGAGGAGACCTATGGCTACACCTTC	CSVEETYGYTF
TRBD2	TRBV9	TRBJ2-7	NA	TGTGCCAGCAGCGAGGCCCCGGGGGGGTGGTACGAGCAGTACTTC	CASSEAPGGWYEQYF
NA	TRBV7-9	TRBJ2-3	NA	TGTGCCAGCAGCCCCCGAGGAGCGGGTTACACAGATACGCAGTATTTT	CASSPRGAGYTDTQYF
TRBD2	TRBV5-1	TRBJ2-5	NA	TGCGCCAGCAGGCGGATTGTTAGCGGGAGTCCCGAGACCCAGTACTTC	CASRRIVSGSPETQYF
NA	TRBV24-1	TRBJ2-1	NA	TGTGCCACCAGTGTTAAAACCGGGTTTTACAATGAGCAGTTCTTC	CATSVKTGFYNEQFF
NA	TRBV11-3	TRBJ2-2	NA	TGTGCCAGCAGCTCTGACACCGGGGAGCTGTTTTTT	CASSSDTGELFF
NA	TRBV13	TRBJ2-4	NA	TGTGCCAGCACCCTAGAGGGTAGATTAAACATTCAGTACTTC	CASTLEGRLNIQYF
NA	TRBV2	TRBJ2-7	NA	TGTGCCAGCAGTAGACAGCTCAGCTCCTACGAGCAGTACTTC	CASSRQLSSYEQYF
NA	TRBV24-1	TRBJ1-4	NA	TGTGCCACCTCCAGGGACACAACTAATGAAAAACTGTTTTTT	CATSRDTTNEKLFF
TRBD1	TRBV15	TRBJ2-1	NA	TGTGCCACCAGCAGAGGGACGGGGACAGCCCAGCAGTTCTTC	CATSRGTGTAQQFF
NA	TRBV30	TRBJ1-2	NA	TGTGCCTGGAGCGTAAACTATGGCTACACCTTC	CAWSVNYGYTF
NA	TRBV6-5	TRBJ1-2	NA	TGTGCCAGCAGTTTGACTCAGGGAAACTATGGCTACACCTTC	CASSLTQGNYGYTF
TRBD1	TRBV5-1	TRBJ2-5	NA	TGCGCCAGCAGCTCCATGACAGGGACGAGGGAGACCCAGTACTTC	CASSSMTGTRETQYF
TRBD2	TRBV10-1	TRBJ2-1	NA	TGCGCCAGCAGCCCTAGCGGGGACTCCTACAATGAGCAGTTCTTC	CASSPSGDSYNEQFF
NA	TRBV21-1	TRBJ2-2	NA	TGTGCCAGCAGCAAAGGACTAGCGGGGAACACCGGGGAGCTGTTTTTT	CASSKGLAGNTGELFF
TRBD1	TRBV25-1	TRBJ1-4	once	TGTGCCAGCAGTGTCGGCAGGGGGATTCCTAATGAAAAACTGTTTTTT	CASSVGRGIPNEKLFF
NA	TRBV6-6	TRBJ1-4	NA	TGTGCCAGCAGTTACTCGATCCAGGGGCTAGGTGAAAAACTGTTTTTT	CASSYSIQGLGEKLFF
TRBD1	TRBV9	TRBJ1-1	NA	TGTGCCAGCAGCGTAGGAGGGACAGGGATCACTGAAGCTTTCTTT	CASSVGGTGITEAFF
NA	TRBV18	TRBJ2-3	NA	TGTGCCAGCTCACCCGGAGGGGGCCCCACAGATACGCAGTATTTT	CASSPGGGPTDTQYF
NA	TRBV6-2/TRBV6-3	TRBJ1-1	NA	TGTGCCAGCAGTTACGCCCTGCAAGTTCGGACTGAAGCTTTCTTT	CASSYALQVRTEAFF
NA	TRBV28	TRBJ2-3	NA	TGTGCCAGCAGTTTAAGCGGGTTAAGCACAGATACGCAGTATTTT	CASSLSGLSTDTQYF
TRBD2	TRBV5-1	TRBJ2-5	NA	TGCGCCAGCAGCGGAACTAGCGGGGGGGCAGAAGAGACCCAGTACTTC	CASSGTSGGAEETQYF
NA	TRBV7-2	TRBJ1-4	NA	TGTGCCAGCAGCTTAGTCTCCCGGGAAAAACTGTTTTTT	CASSLVSREKLFF
TRBD2	TRBV3-1/TRBV3-2	TRBJ2-7	NA	TGTGCCAGCAGCCCGATAGCGGGAGGACCCTCCTACGAGCAGTACTTC	CASSPIAGGPSYEQYF
TRBD1	TRBV2	TRBJ2-2	NA	TGTGCCAGCAGGAAAAGGGTATTAGGACAGGGCGAGGCCGGGGAGCTGTTTTTT	CASRKRVLGQGEAGELFF
TRBD1	TRBV30	TRBJ1-4	NA	TGTGCCTGGAGGCCACCGGGACAGCATAATGAAAAACTGTTTTTT	CAWRPPGQHNEKLFF
NA	TRBV19	TRBJ2-6	NA	TGTGCCAGTCAGAACTCTGGGGCCAACGTCCTGACTTTC	CASQNSGANVLTF
TRBD1	TRBV28	TRBJ2-1	NA	TGTGCCAGCAGACAGGGGATCAGCTCCTACAATGAGCAGTTCTTC	CASRQGISSYNEQFF
NA	TRBV11-1	TRBJ1-1	NA	TGTGCCAGCAGCCTAGGGGCCCTGATCGAAGCTTTCTTT	CASSLGALIEAFF
TRBD2	TRBV7-9	TRBJ2-7	NA	TGTGCCAGCAGCTTAGTTAGTCCTCGGGAGGTCAGGAAGCACGAGCAGTACTTC	CASSLVSPREVRKHEQYF
NA	TRBV7-9	TRBJ2-1	NA	TGTGCCAGCAGCTTAGGAGGGGGGGCCCACAATGAGCAGTTCTTC	CASSLGGGAHNEQFF
NA	TRBV7-8	TRBJ1-5	NA	TGTGCCAGCAGCTTAGGACGAGGGTCTGAGCCCCAGCATTTT	CASSLGRGSEPQHF
TRBD1	TRBV7-8	TRBJ1-5	NA	TGTGCCAGCAGCCTTGGGACAGGGAGTCCGAATCAGCCCCAGCATTTT	CASSLGTGSPNQPQHF
NA	TRBV21-1	TRBJ1-4	NA	TGTGCCAGCAGGAAGAAAGAGGGCTGTCGAACTAATGAAAAACTGTTTTTT	CASRKKEGCRTNEKLFF
NA	TRBV27	TRBJ1-2	NA	TGTGCCAGCAGTCGTCCCGGGACTGCGGGGGGCTACACCTTC	CASSRPGTAGGYTF
NA	TRBV24-1	TRBJ1-5	NA	TGTGCCACCAGTGGACAAGCAAATCAGCCCCAGCATTTT	CATSGQANQPQHF
TRBD1	TRBV7-8	TRBJ1-4	NA	TGTGCCAGCAGCTCCGCCGCCAGGGGACAGCCCAGGAGGACTAATGAAAAACTGTTTTTT	CASSSAARGQPRRTNEKLFF